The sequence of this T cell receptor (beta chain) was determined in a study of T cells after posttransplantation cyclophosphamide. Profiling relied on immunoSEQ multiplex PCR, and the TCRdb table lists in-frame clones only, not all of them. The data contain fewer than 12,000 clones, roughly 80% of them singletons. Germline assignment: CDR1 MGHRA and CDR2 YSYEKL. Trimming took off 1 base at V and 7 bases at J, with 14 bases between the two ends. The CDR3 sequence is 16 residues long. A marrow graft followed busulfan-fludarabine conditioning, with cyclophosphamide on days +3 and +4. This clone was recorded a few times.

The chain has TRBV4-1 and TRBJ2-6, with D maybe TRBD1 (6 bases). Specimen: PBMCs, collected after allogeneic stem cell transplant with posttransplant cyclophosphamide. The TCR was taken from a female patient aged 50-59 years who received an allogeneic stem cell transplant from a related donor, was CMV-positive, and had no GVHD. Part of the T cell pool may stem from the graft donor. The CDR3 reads CASSQGQARGANVLTF. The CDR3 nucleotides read TGCGCCAGCAGCCAAGGACAGGCTCGCGGAGCCAACGTCCTGACTTTC.